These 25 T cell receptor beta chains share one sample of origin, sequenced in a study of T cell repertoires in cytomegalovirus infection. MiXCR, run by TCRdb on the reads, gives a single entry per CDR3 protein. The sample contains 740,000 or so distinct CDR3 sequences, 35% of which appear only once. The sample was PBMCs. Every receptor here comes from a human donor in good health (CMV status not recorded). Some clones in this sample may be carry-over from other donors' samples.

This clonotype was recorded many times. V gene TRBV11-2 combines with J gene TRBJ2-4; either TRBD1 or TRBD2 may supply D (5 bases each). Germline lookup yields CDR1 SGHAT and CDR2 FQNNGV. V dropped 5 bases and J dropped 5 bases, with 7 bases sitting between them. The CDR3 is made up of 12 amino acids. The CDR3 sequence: CASSRGENIQYF. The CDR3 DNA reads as TGTGCCAGCAGCCGAGGGGAAAACATTCAGTACTTC.

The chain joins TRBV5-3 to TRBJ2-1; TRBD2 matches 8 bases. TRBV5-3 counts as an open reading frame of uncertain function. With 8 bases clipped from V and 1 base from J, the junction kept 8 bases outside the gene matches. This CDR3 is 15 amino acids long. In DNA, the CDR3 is TGTGCCAGCTTTGGAGCGGGAGCGTCCTACAATGAGCAGTTCTTC. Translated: CASFGAGASYNEQFF.

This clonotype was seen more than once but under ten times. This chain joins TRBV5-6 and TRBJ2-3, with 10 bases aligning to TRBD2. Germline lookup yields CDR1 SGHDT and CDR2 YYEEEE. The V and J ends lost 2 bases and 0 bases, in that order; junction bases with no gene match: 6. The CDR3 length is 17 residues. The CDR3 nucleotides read TGTGCCAGCAGCTTATACTCGACTAGCGGGAGCACAGATACGCAGTATTTT. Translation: CASSLYSTSGSTDTQYF.

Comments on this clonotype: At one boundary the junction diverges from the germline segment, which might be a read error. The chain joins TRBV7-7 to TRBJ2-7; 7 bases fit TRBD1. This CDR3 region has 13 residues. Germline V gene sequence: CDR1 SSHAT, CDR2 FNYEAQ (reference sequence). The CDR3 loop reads CASSTGTANEQYF. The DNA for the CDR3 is TGTGCTAGCAGCACCGGGACAGCTAACGAGCAGTACTTC.

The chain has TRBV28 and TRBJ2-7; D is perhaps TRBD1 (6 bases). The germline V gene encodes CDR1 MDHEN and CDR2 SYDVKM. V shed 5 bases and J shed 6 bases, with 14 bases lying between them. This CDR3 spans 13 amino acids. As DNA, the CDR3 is TGTGCCAGCAGTAGGACAGACCGAGGCGAGCAGTACTTC. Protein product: CASSRTDRGEQYF.

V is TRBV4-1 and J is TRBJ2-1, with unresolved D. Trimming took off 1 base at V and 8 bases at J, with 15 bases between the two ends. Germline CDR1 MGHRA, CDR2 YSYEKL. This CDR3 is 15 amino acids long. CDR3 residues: CASSQVANPQDEQFF. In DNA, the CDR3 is TGCGCCAGCAGCCAAGTAGCAAACCCTCAGGATGAGCAGTTCTTC.

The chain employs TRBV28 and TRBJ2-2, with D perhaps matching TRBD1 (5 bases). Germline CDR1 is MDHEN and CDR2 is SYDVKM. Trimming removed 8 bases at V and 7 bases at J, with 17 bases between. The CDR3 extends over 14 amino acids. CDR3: CASSPRRGGGELFF. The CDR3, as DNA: TGTGCCAGCTCCCCTCGTAGGGGTGGCGGGGAGCTGTTTTTT.

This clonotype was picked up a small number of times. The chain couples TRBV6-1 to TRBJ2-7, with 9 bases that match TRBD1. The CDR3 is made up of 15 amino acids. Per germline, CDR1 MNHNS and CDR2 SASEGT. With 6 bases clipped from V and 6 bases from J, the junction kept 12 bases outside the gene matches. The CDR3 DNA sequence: TGTGCCAGCAGCACCAAACAGGGGGCTAGGGTCGAGCAGTACTTC. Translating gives CASSTKQGARVEQYF.

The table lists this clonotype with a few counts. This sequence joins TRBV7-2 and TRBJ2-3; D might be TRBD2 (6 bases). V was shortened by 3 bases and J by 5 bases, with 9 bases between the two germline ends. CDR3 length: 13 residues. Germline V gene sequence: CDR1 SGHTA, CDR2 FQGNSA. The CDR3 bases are TGTGCCAGCAGCTTGGAGGGGTTAGATACGCAGTATTTT. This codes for CASSLEGLDTQYF.

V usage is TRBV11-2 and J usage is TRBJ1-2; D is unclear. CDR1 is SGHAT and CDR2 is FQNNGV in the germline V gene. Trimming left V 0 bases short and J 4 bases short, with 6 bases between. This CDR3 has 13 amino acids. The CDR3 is CASSLEASYGYTF. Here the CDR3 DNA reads TGTGCCAGCAGCTTAGAAGCCAGCTATGGCTACACCTTC.

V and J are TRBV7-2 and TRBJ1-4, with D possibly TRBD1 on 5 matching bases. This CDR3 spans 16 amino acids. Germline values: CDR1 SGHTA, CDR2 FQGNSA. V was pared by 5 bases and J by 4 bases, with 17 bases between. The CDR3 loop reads CASSLERTRSNEKLFF. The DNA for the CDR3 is TGTGCCAGCAGCCTAGAGAGGACACGTAGTAATGAAAAACTGTTTTTT.

This CDR3 is CASSPGAPGVAGESDEQFF. In DNA, the CDR3 is TGTGCCAGCAGCCCTGGGGCCCCCGGAGTAGCGGGGGAAAGCGATGAGCAGTTCTTC. The chain is built from TRBV7-9 and TRBJ2-1; 9 bases match TRBD2. V shed 5 bases and J 8 bases; nucleotides not matched to a gene: 22. This CDR3 is 19 amino acids long. Germline CDR1 is SEHNR and CDR2 is FQNEAQ (reference sequence).

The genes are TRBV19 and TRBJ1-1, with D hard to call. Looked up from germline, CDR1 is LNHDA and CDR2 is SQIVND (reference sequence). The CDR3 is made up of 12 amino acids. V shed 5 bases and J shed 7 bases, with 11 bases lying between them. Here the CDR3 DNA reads TGTGCCAGTAGTGCCTACTCGTATGAAGCTTTCTTT. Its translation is CASSAYSYEAFF.

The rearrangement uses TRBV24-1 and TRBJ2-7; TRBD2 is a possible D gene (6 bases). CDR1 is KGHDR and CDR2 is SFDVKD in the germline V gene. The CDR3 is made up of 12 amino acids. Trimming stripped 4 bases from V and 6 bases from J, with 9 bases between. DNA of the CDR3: TGTGCCACCAGTGACCGACTAGGCGAGCAGTACTTC. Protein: CATSDRLGEQYF.

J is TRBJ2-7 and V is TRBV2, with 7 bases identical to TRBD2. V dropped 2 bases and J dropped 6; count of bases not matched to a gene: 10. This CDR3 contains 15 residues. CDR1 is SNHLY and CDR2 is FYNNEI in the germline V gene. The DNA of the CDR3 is TGTGCCAGCAGTGAAATCGGGAGCGGGAATGTCGAGCAGTACTTC. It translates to CASSEIGSGNVEQYF.

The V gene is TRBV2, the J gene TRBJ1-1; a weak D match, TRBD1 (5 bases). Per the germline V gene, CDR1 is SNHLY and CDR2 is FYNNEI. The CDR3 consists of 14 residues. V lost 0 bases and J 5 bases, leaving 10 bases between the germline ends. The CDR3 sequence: CASSEAGGLTEAFF. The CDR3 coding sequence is TGTGCCAGCAGTGAAGCCGGGGGGTTGACTGAAGCTTTCTTT.

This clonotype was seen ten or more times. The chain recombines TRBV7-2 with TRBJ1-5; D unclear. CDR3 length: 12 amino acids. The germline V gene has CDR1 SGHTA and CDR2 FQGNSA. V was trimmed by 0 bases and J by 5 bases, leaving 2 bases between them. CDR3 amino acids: CASSLAHQPQHF. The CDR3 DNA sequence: TGTGCCAGCAGCTTAGCTCATCAGCCCCAGCATTTT.

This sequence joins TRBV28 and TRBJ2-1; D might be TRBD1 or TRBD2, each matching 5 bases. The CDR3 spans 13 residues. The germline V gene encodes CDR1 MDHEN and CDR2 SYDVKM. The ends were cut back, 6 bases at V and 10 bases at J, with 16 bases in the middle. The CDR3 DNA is TGTGCCAGCAGGGCTTGGGGGATTACCGAGCAGTTCTTC. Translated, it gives CASRAWGITEQFF.

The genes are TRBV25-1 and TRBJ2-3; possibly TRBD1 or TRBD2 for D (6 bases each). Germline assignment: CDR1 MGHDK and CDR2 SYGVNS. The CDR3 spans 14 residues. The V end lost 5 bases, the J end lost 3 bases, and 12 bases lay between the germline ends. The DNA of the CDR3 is TGTGCCAGCAGTCGGGGGCTTACTACAGATACGCAGTATTTT. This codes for CASSRGLTTDTQYF.

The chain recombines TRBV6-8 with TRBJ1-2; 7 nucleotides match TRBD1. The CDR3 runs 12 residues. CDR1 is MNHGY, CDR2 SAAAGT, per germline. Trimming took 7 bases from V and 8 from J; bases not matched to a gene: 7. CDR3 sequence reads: CASTQGGGGYTF. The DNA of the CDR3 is TGTGCCAGCACCCAGGGGGGTGGCGGCTACACCTTC.

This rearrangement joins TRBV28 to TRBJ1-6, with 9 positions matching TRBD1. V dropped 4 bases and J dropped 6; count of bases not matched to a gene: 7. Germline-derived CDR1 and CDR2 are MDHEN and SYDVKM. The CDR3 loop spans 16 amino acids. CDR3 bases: TGTGCCAGCAGTTCGGCGGGGACAGGGCCTAATTCACCCCTCCACTTT. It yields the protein CASSSAGTGPNSPLHF.

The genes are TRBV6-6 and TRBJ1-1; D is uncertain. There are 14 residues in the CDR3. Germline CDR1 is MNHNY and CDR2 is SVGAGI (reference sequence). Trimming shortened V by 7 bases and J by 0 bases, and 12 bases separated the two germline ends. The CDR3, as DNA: TGTGCCAGCAAATTCAGAAATATGAACACTGAAGCTTTCTTT. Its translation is CASKFRNMNTEAFF.

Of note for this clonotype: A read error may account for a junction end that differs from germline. CDR3 region: CASSPRLAGGPYETQSF. CDR3 coding DNA: TGTGCCAGCAGCCCACGACTAGCGGGGGGGCCATATGAGACCCAGTCATTC. The rearrangement joins TRBV7-2 to TRBJ2-5; 14 bases map to TRBD2. CDR1 and CDR2 from the germline V gene are SGHTA and FQGNSA. The CDR3 consists of 17 residues.

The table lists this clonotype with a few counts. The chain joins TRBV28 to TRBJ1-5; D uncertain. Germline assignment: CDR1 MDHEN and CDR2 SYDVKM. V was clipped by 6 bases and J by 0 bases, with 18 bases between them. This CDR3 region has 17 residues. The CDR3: CASSRGQTPYSNQPQHF. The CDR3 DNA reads TGTGCCAGCAGCCGAGGGCAAACCCCTTATAGCAATCAGCCCCAGCATTTT.

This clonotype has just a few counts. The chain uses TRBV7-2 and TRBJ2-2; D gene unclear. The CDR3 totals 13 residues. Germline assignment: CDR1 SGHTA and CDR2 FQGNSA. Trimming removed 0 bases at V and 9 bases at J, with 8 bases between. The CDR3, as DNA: TGTGCCAGCAGCTTAGCAACTCCCCGGGAGCTGTTTTTT. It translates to CASSLATPRELFF.